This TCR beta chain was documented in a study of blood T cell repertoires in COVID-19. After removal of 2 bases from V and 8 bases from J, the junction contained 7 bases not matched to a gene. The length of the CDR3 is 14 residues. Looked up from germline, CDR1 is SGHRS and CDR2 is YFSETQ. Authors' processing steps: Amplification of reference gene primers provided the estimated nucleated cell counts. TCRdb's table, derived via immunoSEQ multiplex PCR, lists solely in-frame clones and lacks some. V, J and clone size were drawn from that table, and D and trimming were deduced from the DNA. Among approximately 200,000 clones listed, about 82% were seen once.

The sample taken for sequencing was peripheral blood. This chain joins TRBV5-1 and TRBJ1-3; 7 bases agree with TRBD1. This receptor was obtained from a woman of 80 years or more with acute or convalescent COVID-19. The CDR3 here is CASSFDRVSDTIYF. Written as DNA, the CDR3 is TGCGCCAGCAGCTTCGACAGGGTTTCGGACACCATATATTTT.